This entry lists 3 T cell receptor beta chains sequenced from one sample in a study of blood T cell repertoires in COVID-19. Sequenced by immunoSEQ multiplex PCR; TCRdb stores in-frame clones only, minus some. The repertoire includes over 55,000 clones, 82% of them detected once, and roughly 15% sits in the top ten. The specimen sequenced was peripheral blood. All receptors derive from an elderly woman with acute or convalescent COVID-19.

V is TRBV9 and J is TRBJ1-4; D is undetermined. This CDR3 has 15 amino acids. Germline V gene lookup returns CDR1 SGDLS and CDR2 YYNGEE. V lost 0 bases, J lost 8 bases, and 14 bases lay in between. This chain's CDR3 is CASSVAAASREKLFF. The CDR3 coding sequence is TGTGCCAGCAGCGTAGCAGCGGCCAGTAGGGAAAAACTGTTTTTT.

The chain has TRBV10-2 and TRBJ2-1, with 9 positions matching TRBD2. With V trimmed by 8 bases and J by 3 bases, 8 bases remained unmatched. Germline V gene data show CDR1 as WSHSY and CDR2 as SAAADI. CDR3 length: 15 amino acids. CDR3 region: CASGSGGLFYNEQFF. The CDR3 DNA reads TGCGCCAGCGGGAGCGGGGGGCTTTTCTACAATGAGCAGTTCTTC.

This clone was observed once. V is TRBV27 and J is TRBJ1-6; no clear D gene. Germline values: CDR1 MNHEY, CDR2 SMNVEV (reference sequence). This CDR3 region has 13 residues. V gave up 2 bases and J gave up 7 bases, with 6 bases separating them. CDR3 sequence reads: CASSLVANSPLHF. CDR3 nucleotide sequence: TGTGCCAGCAGTTTAGTCGCGAATTCACCCCTCCACTTT.